The sequence of this T cell receptor beta chain was determined in a study of shared clonotypes between healthy human individuals. CDR3 length: 15 amino acids. V lost 0 bases to trimming and J lost 9 bases, with 15 bases between them. CDR1 is LGHNA and CDR2 is YSLEER in the germline V gene. Assay: immunoSEQ multiplex PCR; the TCRdb copy retains only in-frame clones and omits some. The table lists roughly 1,000,000 clones, about 84% of them singletons. This clone was observed a handful of times. Sequenced sample: memory CD4+ T cells from PBMCs. Indicated subset: CD45RA-negative fraction. The chain links TRBV4-3 to TRBJ2-1, with D perhaps matching TRBD1 or TRBD2 (6 bases each). The clonotype comes from a man between 18 and 35 years old in good health. Some clones in this sample may be carry-over from other donors' samples. CDR3 nucleotide sequence: TGCGCCAGCAGCCAAGAAATCGGAGGGGGGTCTGAGCAGTTCTTC. This encodes CASSQEIGGGSEQFF.